The 20 T cell receptor beta chains given below trace back to one sample, sequenced in a study of shared clonotypes between healthy human individuals. This table comes from immunoSEQ multiplex PCR, and its TCRdb copy is limited to in-frame clones, with some not included. The sample contains roughly 1,500,000 clones, approximately 98.5% of which appear only once. The sequencing input was naive CD4+ T cells sorted from blood. Subset reported: CD45RA+ positively selected. The receptors come from a man aged 25-40 years in good health.

The V and J genes are TRBV9 and TRBJ2-7, with unresolved D. CDR1 is SGDLS and CDR2 is YYNGEE in the germline V gene. The V end lost 4 bases, the J end lost 2 bases, and 13 bases lay between the germline ends. CDR3 length: 14 residues. The CDR3 reads CASSRARVTYEQYF. CDR3 nucleotide sequence: TGTGCCAGCAGCCGGGCCCGTGTTACCTACGAGCAGTACTTC.

The chain links TRBV27 to TRBJ2-1; the D call may be TRBD1 or TRBD2 (6 bases each). Germline values: CDR1 MNHEY, CDR2 SMNVEV (reference sequence). V lost 3 bases and J lost 4, with 16 bases in between. This CDR3 contains 16 residues. The DNA of the CDR3 is TGTGCCAGCAGTTTCCAAGGGGGGCGCGTTTACAATGAGCAGTTCTTC. As protein: CASSFQGGRVYNEQFF.

This clone was seen once. The J gene is TRBJ2-7, the V gene TRBV18, with D perhaps TRBD2 (6 bases). This CDR3 region has 13 residues. The V and J ends lost 2 bases and 7 bases respectively, with 12 bases between them. Germline CDR1 KGHSH, CDR2 LQKENI. The DNA for the CDR3 is TGTGCCAGCTCACCAGTCGAACGGGGGGAGCAGTACTTC. As protein: CASSPVERGEQYF.

This rearrangement joins TRBV6-5 to TRBJ2-2; 8 positions agree with TRBD1. The CDR3 loop spans 15 amino acids. Germline CDR1 MNHEY, CDR2 SVGAGI. Trimming cost V 6 bases and J 3 bases; bases outside gene matches: 6. The CDR3: CASRRGTGDTGELFF. CDR3 DNA sequence: TGTGCCAGCAGGCGTGGGACAGGAGACACCGGGGAGCTGTTTTTT.

The J gene is TRBJ2-7, the V gene TRBV28; no clear D. The V gene lost 3 bases and the J gene lost 5 bases, with 17 bases spanning the gap. Germline V gives CDR1 MDHEN, CDR2 SYDVKM. CDR3 length: 15 residues. CDR3 DNA sequence: TGTGCCAGCAGTTTTGCAGAGGTGGTTCTCCACGAGCAGTACTTC. Its translation: CASSFAEVVLHEQYF.

The V call is TRBV2, the J call TRBJ1-1; tentative D call: TRBD1 (5 bases). Germline assignment: CDR1 SNHLY and CDR2 FYNNEI. CDR3 length equals 13 residues. V lost 6 bases to trimming and J lost 0 bases, with 8 bases between them. CDR3 in amino acids: CASRVRVNTEAFF. The CDR3 bases are TGTGCCAGCAGGGTCAGGGTGAACACTGAAGCTTTCTTT.

The chain is built from TRBV7-2 and TRBJ2-1; D tentatively reads TRBD1 or TRBD2 (6 bases each). With 2 bases removed from V and 10 bases from J, the gap between germline ends came to 18 bases. Germline V gene lookup returns CDR1 SGHTA and CDR2 FQGNSA. The CDR3 is 15 residues long. In nucleotides, the CDR3 is TGTGCCAGCAGCTTAATCCGACTAGGGGGAGGAGAGCAGTTCTTC. It codes for CASSLIRLGGGEQFF. Full variable domain (missing parts from reference TRBV7-2 and TRBJ2-1): GAGVSQSPSNKVTEKGKDVELRCDPISGHTALYWYRQSLGQGLEFLIYFQGNSAPDKSGLPSDRFSAERTGGSVSTLTIQRTQQEDSAVYLCASSLIRLGGGEQFFGPGTRLTVL.

The genes are TRBV4-3 and TRBJ1-5, with D unclear. The V gene's germline CDR1 is LGHNA and CDR2 YSLEER. The V gene lost 4 bases and the J gene lost 3 bases, with 13 bases spanning the gap. The CDR3 extends over 15 amino acids. CDR3 DNA sequence: TGCGCCAGCAGCCGCCAAAGAGGGTACAATCAGCCCCAGCATTTT. It codes for CASSRQRGYNQPQHF.

This clone was observed once. The chain recombines TRBV19 with TRBJ2-2, with D perhaps TRBD2 (5 bases). Germline V gene lookup returns CDR1 LNHDA and CDR2 SQIVND (reference sequence). The CDR3 extends over 15 amino acids. Trimming took 8 bases from V and 6 from J, leaving 19 bases between them. CDR3 DNA sequence: TGTGCCAGTGAAATTACGGGGTCCCTATCCGGGGAGCTGTTTTTT. As protein: CASEITGSLSGELFF.

J is TRBJ2-1 and V is TRBV5-5; D is possibly TRBD1 (5 bases). The V end was cut by 0 bases, the J end by 2 bases, with 15 bases between. The CDR3 is made up of 17 amino acids. CDR1 is SGHKS, CDR2 YYEKEE, per germline (reference sequence). The CDR3 DNA reads as TGTGCCAGCAGCTTGGCCTGGGCAGGGCAAACCTACAATGAGCAGTTCTTC. This translates into CASSLAWAGQTYNEQFF.

Comments on this clone: Other nucleotide sequences in the sample specify the same CDR3. DNA for the CDR3: TGTGCCAGCAGCTTGACCGGGACTAGCACAGATACGCAGTATTTT. This translates into CASSLTGTSTDTQYF. The chain carries TRBV5-4 and TRBJ2-3; possibly TRBD2 for D (6 bases). V was clipped by 1 base and J by 0 bases, with 9 bases between them. This CDR3 comprises 15 residues. Germline lookup yields CDR1 SGHNT and CDR2 YYREEE (reference sequence).

J is TRBJ2-5 and V is TRBV5-1, with D unresolved. The CDR3 is 13 residues long. The V end lost 4 bases, the J end lost 2 bases, and 9 bases lay between the germline ends. The germline gives CDR1 SGHRS, CDR2 YFSETQ. This chain's CDR3 is CASSPDIQETQYF. In DNA, the CDR3 is TGCGCCAGCAGCCCCGACATACAAGAGACCCAGTACTTC.

The J gene is TRBJ2-7, the V gene TRBV6-5; D is perhaps TRBD2 (6 bases). CDR1 and CDR2 from the germline V gene are MNHEY and SVGAGI. This CDR3 has 14 amino acids. V lost 5 bases and J lost 6, with 17 bases in between. CDR3 protein: CASSRSGGSIEQYF. CDR3 nucleotides: TGTGCCAGCAGTCGAAGTGGGGGGTCCATCGAGCAGTACTTC.

The CDR3 DNA follows: TGTGCCAGCAGCCCCAGGGACACCACTGAAGCTTTCTTT. It specifies CASSPRDTTEAFF. This chain connects TRBV5-4 to TRBJ1-1; D may be TRBD1 (6 bases). The V gene's germline CDR1 is SGHNT and CDR2 YYREEE (reference sequence). The CDR3 contains 13 residues. The germline V and J ends were trimmed by 4 bases and 4 bases, with 11 bases remaining between them.

V gene TRBV27 combines with J gene TRBJ2-3; 7 bases are a match to TRBD1. Germline V gene sequence: CDR1 MNHEY, CDR2 SMNVEV (reference sequence). Germline trimming cut 3 bases from V and 2 bases from J; bases unmatched to any gene: 17. The CDR3 length is 19 residues. The CDR3 DNA reads as TGTGCCAGCAGTTTCCCACGCGCAGGACAGGTCCCAGACACAGATACGCAGTATTTT. Its protein is CASSFPRAGQVPDTDTQYF.

This CDR3 reads CASSPRRLAGDTGELFF. CDR3 sequence (DNA): TGTGCCAGCTCACCCCGCCGACTAGCGGGAGACACCGGGGAGCTGTTTTTT. The gene calls are TRBV18 and TRBJ2-2, with 12 bases fitting TRBD2. The ends lost 3 bases at V and 3 bases at J; junction bases unmatched: 5. Germline loops: CDR1 KGHSH, CDR2 LQKENI. CDR3 length equals 17 residues.

The chain's CDR3 is CASTHGGSSTDTQYF. Here the CDR3 DNA reads TGTGCCAGCACCCATGGAGGGTCTAGCACAGATACGCAGTATTTT. The V gene is TRBV7-9, the J gene TRBJ2-3, with a tentative D call TRBD2 (6 bases). Looked up from germline, CDR1 is SEHNR and CDR2 is FQNEAQ (reference sequence). The CDR3 totals 15 residues. Between the trimmed V and J ends, which lost 7 bases and 0 bases, there was a span of 14 bases.

The chain combines TRBV4-3 with TRBJ1-4; no definite D call. Germline CDR1 is LGHNA and CDR2 is YSLEER. This CDR3 has 17 residues. The V end was cut by 0 bases, the J end by 3 bases, with 14 bases between. The CDR3 DNA follows: TGCGCCAGCAGCCAAGATCCCCGGGTTAGGGCTAATGAAAAACTGTTTTTT. Its protein product is CASSQDPRVRANEKLFF.

This CDR3 is CASSLAGEKKQFF. The CDR3 coding sequence is TGTGCCAGCAGCTTAGCGGGGGAGAAAAAGCAGTTCTTC. The chain is built from TRBV7-2 and TRBJ2-1, with D possibly being TRBD1 or TRBD2 (5 bases each). This CDR3 has 13 amino acids. V was trimmed by 0 bases and J by 11 bases, leaving 11 bases between them. Germline V gene lookup returns CDR1 SGHTA and CDR2 FQGNSA.

The gene calls are TRBV7-9 and TRBJ2-2; 7 positions agree with TRBD1. The CDR3 spans 12 residues. CDR1 SEHNR and CDR2 FQNEAQ come from the germline V gene (reference sequence). With V trimmed by 11 bases and J by 7 bases, 7 bases remained unmatched. The CDR3 protein is CALGTEDGELFF. CDR3 in DNA: TGTGCCTTGGGGACAGAAGACGGGGAGCTGTTTTTT.